The 16 T cell receptor beta chains given below trace back to one sample, sequenced in a study of beta chain features in type 1 diabetes. These receptors lack a known antigen. cDNA synthesis used the whole RNA isolate, giving expressed TCRB sequences. Clones were sequenced by immunoSEQ multiplex PCR, and TCRdb holds only the in-frame ones, with some missing. Of hundreds of thousands of clones listed, roughly 13% were seen once; the top ten hold less than 0.025%. Overall study results and limits: In all four CD4+ subsets, TCRB CDR3 length was significantly, moderately reduced in type 1 diabetes.

Sequencing was performed on naive CD4+ T cells from blood. The origin of the receptors is a man between 18 and 35 years old with type 1 diabetes.

Only a few counts were recorded for this clone. The chain is built from TRBV9 and TRBJ2-7; tentatively, D is TRBD2 (6 bases). In germline, CDR1 is SGDLS, CDR2 YYNGEE. Trimming took off 4 bases at V and 0 bases at J, with 17 bases between the two ends. The CDR3 extends over 16 amino acids. CDR3 sequence reads: CASSPKASGYSYEQYF. For the CDR3, the DNA is TGTGCCAGCAGCCCAAAAGCCAGCGGGTACTCCTACGAGCAGTACTTC.

This clone has only a few counts. The chain links TRBV7-8 to TRBJ2-2; D unresolved. The CDR3 runs 14 residues. Germline V CDR1 and CDR2: SGHVS, FQNEAQ. Trimming pared 6 bases from V and 1 base from J, leaving 9 bases between. This CDR3 is CASSPTENTGELFF. The CDR3 DNA reads as TGTGCCAGCAGTCCGACGGAGAACACCGGGGAGCTGTTTTTT.

A word on this clone: Other DNA sequences from this sample encode an identical CDR3 as well. The chain recombines TRBV30 with TRBJ1-5, with D possibly TRBD1 on 6 matching bases. The germline V gene encodes CDR1 GTSNPN and CDR2 SVGIG (reference sequence). V was cut by 2 bases and J by 5 bases, with 10 bases left in between. The CDR3 covers 13 residues. The CDR3 DNA is TGTGCCTGGAGTACAGGGTTGGATCAGCCCCAGCATTTT. It encodes CAWSTGLDQPQHF.

This chain links TRBV19 with TRBJ2-6; D remains ambiguous. The V end lost 8 bases, the J end lost 0 bases, and 8 bases lay between the germline ends. In germline, CDR1 is LNHDA, CDR2 SQIVND (reference sequence). The CDR3 is made up of 14 amino acids. CDR3 amino acids: CASGNPSGANVLTF. Written as DNA, the CDR3 is TGTGCCAGTGGTAACCCCTCTGGGGCCAACGTCCTGACTTTC.

The DNA for the CDR3 is TGCGCCAGCAGCTCTACGGGATCCCGAGCGGAGACCCAGTACTTC. Translated: CASSSTGSRAETQYF. The rearrangement joins TRBV5-1 to TRBJ2-5; D is possibly TRBD2 (5 bases). This CDR3 has 15 amino acids. Germline V gene data show CDR1 as SGHRS and CDR2 as YFSETQ. V gave up 3 bases and J gave up 5 bases, with 17 bases separating them. The whole variable domain, remainder taken from reference TRBV5-1 and TRBJ2-5, is KAGVTQTPRYLIKTRGQQVTLSCSPISGHRSVSWYQQTPGQGLQFLFEYFSETQRNKGNFPGRFSGRQFSNSRSEMNVSTLELGDSALYLCASSSTGSRAETQYFGPGTRLLVL.

This clone turned up a few times. The CDR3 region is CASSHGEGNTGELFF. For the CDR3, the DNA is TGTGCCAGCAGCCACGGCGAGGGGAACACCGGGGAGCTGTTTTTT. J is TRBJ2-2 and V is TRBV4-2; D possibly corresponds to TRBD2 (5 bases). The germline V and J ends were trimmed by 3 bases and 1 base, with 9 bases remaining between them. This CDR3 region has 15 residues. Looked up from germline, CDR1 is LGHNA and CDR2 is YNFKEQ.

This clone turned up a few times. The chain couples TRBV5-1 to TRBJ2-2, with D hard to call. This CDR3 spans 13 amino acids. Trimming stripped 4 bases from V and 6 bases from J, with 10 bases between. Germline CDR1 reads SGHRS; CDR2 reads YFSETQ. The CDR3 region is CASSAYSPGELFF. For the CDR3, the DNA is TGCGCCAGCAGCGCCTACAGCCCCGGGGAGCTGTTTTTT.

This clone was seen a handful of times. The chain combines TRBV27 with TRBJ2-7; D tentatively reads TRBD1 or TRBD2 (5 bases each). The ends were cut back, 6 bases at V and 3 bases at J, with 21 bases in the middle. CDR1 is MNHEY, CDR2 SMNVEV, per germline (reference sequence). The CDR3 has 16 amino acids. The CDR3 DNA is TGTGCCAGCAGCCACGACGGGGCGAGTCGGAACTACGAGCAGTACTTC. Translation gives CASSHDGASRNYEQYF.

This chain connects TRBV4-1 to TRBJ2-2, with TRBD1 matching over 7 bases. The trim removed 4 bases at V and 2 bases at J, leaving 10 bases unmatched. Germline CDR1 is MGHRA and CDR2 is YSYEKL. This CDR3 has 17 residues. CDR3 loop: CASSRGSGQVNTGELFF. In DNA, the CDR3 is TGCGCCAGCAGCCGAGGAAGCGGACAGGTTAACACCGGGGAGCTGTTTTTT.

This clone was found a few times. Other DNA sequences in this specimen translate into the identical CDR3. The gene calls are TRBV18 and TRBJ1-2; D ambiguous. Per germline, CDR1 KGHSH and CDR2 LQKENI. V lost 1 base and J 6 bases, leaving 9 bases between the germline ends. The CDR3 is 13 residues long. The chain's CDR3 is CASSPRDRDGYTF. CDR3 DNA sequence: TGTGCCAGCTCACCACGGGATCGGGATGGCTACACCTTC.

The V and J genes are TRBV5-6 and TRBJ2-2; unclear D gene. Trimming pared 6 bases from V and 7 bases from J, leaving 7 bases between. This CDR3 is built from 11 residues. Germline V lookup: CDR1 SGHDT, CDR2 YYEEEE. DNA for the CDR3: TGTGCCAGCAACTCGGGCGGGGAGCTGTTTTTT. This codes for CASNSGGELFF.

The V gene is TRBV30, the J gene TRBJ1-5, with D possibly matching TRBD1 (6 bases). This CDR3 contains 17 residues. Per the germline V gene, CDR1 is GTSNPN and CDR2 is SVGIG (reference sequence). Between the trimmed V and J ends, which lost 2 bases and 2 bases, there was a span of 19 bases. The CDR3 DNA reads TGTGCCTGGAGTCTCCCAGGGGATCCGCGGGGCAATCAGCCCCAGCATTTT. It is translated as CAWSLPGDPRGNQPQHF.

The chain has TRBV19 and TRBJ2-1, with TRBD2 identical over 8 bases. Germline V CDR1 and CDR2: LNHDA, SQIVND (reference sequence). The CDR3 totals 17 residues. The V segment lost 2 bases and the J segment 7 bases; nucleotides outside the gene matches: 13. DNA for the CDR3: TGTGCCAGTAGTATATCCCCCTACAGCGGGGGTCGGAATGAGCAGTTCTTC. This gives the protein CASSISPYSGGRNEQFF.

This clone was picked up a small number of times. The V call is TRBV7-2, the J call TRBJ1-1; D not resolved. The CDR3 has 15 residues. Germline V gene lookup returns CDR1 SGHTA and CDR2 FQGNSA. The V gene lost 5 bases and the J gene lost 4 bases, with 17 bases spanning the gap. The DNA for the CDR3 is TGTGCCAGCAGCCCACTCTGGACTTTCGCCACTGAAGCTTTCTTT. It specifies CASSPLWTFATEAFF. Filled out from reference TRBV7-2 and TRBJ1-1, the complete variable domain reads GAGVSQSPSNKVTEKGKDVELRCDPISGHTALYWYRQSLGQGLEFLIYFQGNSAPDKSGLPSDRFSAERTGGSVSTLTIQRTQQEDSAVYLCASSPLWTFATEAFFGQGTRLTVV.

The chain combines TRBV5-6 with TRBJ1-2, with D possibly being TRBD1 (5 bases). V was clipped by 0 bases and J by 0 bases, with 12 bases between them. The CDR3 is 16 amino acids. CDR1 and CDR2 (germline): SGHDT, YYEEEE. The CDR3 nucleotides are TGTGCCAGCAGCTTGGCCGGGCAGGGCCCTAACTATGGCTACACCTTC. Amino acids: CASSLAGQGPNYGYTF.

This clone was counted only a few times. The chain is built from TRBV5-1 and TRBJ2-7; 10 bases match TRBD2. V gave up 6 bases and J gave up 4 bases; unmatched junction bases: 10. Germline CDR1 SGHRS, CDR2 YFSETQ. This CDR3 is 15 amino acids long. This CDR3 reads CASTRQAGGLYEQYF. The CDR3 coding sequence is TGCGCCAGCACCCGGCAAGCGGGGGGGTTGTACGAGCAGTACTTC. Full variable domain (remainder filled in from reference TRBV5-1 and TRBJ2-7): KAGVTQTPRYLIKTRGQQVTLSCSPISGHRSVSWYQQTPGQGLQFLFEYFSETQRNKGNFPGRFSGRQFSNSRSEMNVSTLELGDSALYLCASTRQAGGLYEQYFGPGTRLTVT.